This entry features one T cell receptor (beta chain) sequence. Antigen specificity is unknown. The data belong to a study of CD4 T cells in relation to SARS-CoV-2 and coronaviruses. Background on the study: ViraFEST: roughly 10-day antigen culture of PBMCs, then TCR beta CDR3 sequencing.

The CDR3 totals 15 residues. Germline V gives CDR1 KGHSH, CDR2 LQKENI. V dropped 2 bases and J dropped 14 bases, with 22 bases sitting between them. Sequencing was performed with immunoSEQ multiplex PCR; in TCRdb, only in-frame clones are kept and a portion is missing. This table has tens of thousands of clones, 77% appearing once. The genes are TRBV18 and TRBJ2-1, with a possible D match to TRBD2 (6 bases). This clonotype was obtained from an adult with COVID-19. The specimen was memory CD4+ T cells from PBMCs, cultured in vitro. The CDR3 region is CASSPGSTSSFKEFF. As DNA, the CDR3 is TGTGCCAGCTCACCAGGATCGACTAGTTCATTTAAGGAGTTCTTC.